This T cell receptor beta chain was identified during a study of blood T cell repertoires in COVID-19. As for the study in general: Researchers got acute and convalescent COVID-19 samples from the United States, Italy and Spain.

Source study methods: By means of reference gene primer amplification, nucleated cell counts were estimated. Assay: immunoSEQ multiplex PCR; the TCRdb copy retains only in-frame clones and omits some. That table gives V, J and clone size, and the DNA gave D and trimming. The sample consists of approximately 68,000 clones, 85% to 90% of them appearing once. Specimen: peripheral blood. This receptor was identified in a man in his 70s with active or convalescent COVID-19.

Here the CDR3 reads CASSQGQGTDTQYF. As DNA, the CDR3 is TGTGCCAGCAGCCAAGGACAGGGTACGGATACGCAGTATTTT. This chain links TRBV5-4 with TRBJ2-3, with 8 positions matching TRBD1. The trim removed 4 bases at V and 6 bases at J, leaving 7 bases unmatched. The CDR3 is made up of 14 amino acids. The germline V gene has CDR1 SGHNT and CDR2 YYREEE (reference sequence).